This T cell receptor (beta chain) originates from a study of T cell clusters in autoimmune cytopenias. Study conclusions and caveats: A dominant lymphoma-associated repertoire apparently masked the cluster-lack signature in secondary cytopenia versus chronic lymphocytic leukemia.

TRB was amplified by touch-down multiplex PCR, primer pools A and B combined. From the multiplex PCR reads, TCRdb lists one entry per CDR3 protein and no DNA. The sample's table shows under 8,000 distinct CDR3 sequences. Germline loops: CDR1 SQVTM, CDR2 ANQGSEA. The CDR3 covers 13 residues. TRB was amplified from approximately 250 ng of peripheral blood genomic DNA per sample. This clonotype is classed as medium-sized (0.01 to 0.1%) by frequency. Its antigen is unidentified. The same specimen was also included in a second study, on T cell repertoires in aging, cancer and after chemotherapy. Per that study: Median generation probability rose over the chemotherapy interval in each cancer cohort, suggesting rebound thymic output.

This chain links TRBV29-1 with TRBJ1-1; TCRdb picks TRBD1, but there is no DNA to check that call. The TCR comes from a human donor in good health. Sequenced: peripheral blood. CDR3: CSGNRGEASEAFF.